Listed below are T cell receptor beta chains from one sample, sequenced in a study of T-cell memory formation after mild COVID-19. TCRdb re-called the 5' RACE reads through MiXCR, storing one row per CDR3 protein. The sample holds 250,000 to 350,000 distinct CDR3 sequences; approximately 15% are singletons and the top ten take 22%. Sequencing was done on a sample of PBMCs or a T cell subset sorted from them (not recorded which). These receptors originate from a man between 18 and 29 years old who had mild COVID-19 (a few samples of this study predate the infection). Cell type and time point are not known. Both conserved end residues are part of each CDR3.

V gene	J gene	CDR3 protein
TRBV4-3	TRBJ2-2	CASSQGQGRSGELFF
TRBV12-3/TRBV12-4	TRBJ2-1	CASSWGTGGNEQFF
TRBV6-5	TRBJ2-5	CASSLGQGTIQETQYF
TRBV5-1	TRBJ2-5	CASSPGLAGRETQYF
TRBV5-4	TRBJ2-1	CASSIVGRGLLNEQFF
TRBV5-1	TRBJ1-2	CASSFRTGGNSGYTF
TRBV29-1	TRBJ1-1	CSVDGETEAFF
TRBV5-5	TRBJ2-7	CASSPTFYEQYF
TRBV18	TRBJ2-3	CASSPPSRGRTDTQYF
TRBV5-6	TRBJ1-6	CASSSDSPLHF
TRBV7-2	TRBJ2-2	CASSLRLASGGRTGELFF